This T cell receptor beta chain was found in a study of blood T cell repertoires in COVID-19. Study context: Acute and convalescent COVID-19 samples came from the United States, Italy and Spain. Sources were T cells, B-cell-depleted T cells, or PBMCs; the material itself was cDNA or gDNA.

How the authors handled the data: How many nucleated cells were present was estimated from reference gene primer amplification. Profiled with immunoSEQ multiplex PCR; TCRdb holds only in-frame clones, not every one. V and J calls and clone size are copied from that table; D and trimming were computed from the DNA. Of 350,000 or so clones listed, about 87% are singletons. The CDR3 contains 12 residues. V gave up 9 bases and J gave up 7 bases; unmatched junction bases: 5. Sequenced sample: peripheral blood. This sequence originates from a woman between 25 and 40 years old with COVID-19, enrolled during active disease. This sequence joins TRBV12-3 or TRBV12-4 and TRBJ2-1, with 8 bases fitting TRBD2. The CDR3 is CASSTGGNEQFF. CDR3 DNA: TGTGCCAGTAGCACGGGGGGGAATGAGCAGTTCTTC.